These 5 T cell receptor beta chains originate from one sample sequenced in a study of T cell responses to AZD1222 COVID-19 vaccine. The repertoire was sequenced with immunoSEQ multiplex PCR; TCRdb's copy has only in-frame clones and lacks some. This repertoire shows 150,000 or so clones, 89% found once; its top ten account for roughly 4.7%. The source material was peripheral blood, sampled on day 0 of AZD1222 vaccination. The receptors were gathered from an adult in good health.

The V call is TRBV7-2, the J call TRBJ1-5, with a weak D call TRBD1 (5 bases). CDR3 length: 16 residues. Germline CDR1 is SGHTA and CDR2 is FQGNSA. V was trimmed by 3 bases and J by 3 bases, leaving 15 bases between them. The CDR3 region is CASSLGVRGSNQPQHF. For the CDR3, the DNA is TGTGCCAGCAGCTTGGGCGTGAGGGGTTCCAATCAGCCCCAGCATTTT.

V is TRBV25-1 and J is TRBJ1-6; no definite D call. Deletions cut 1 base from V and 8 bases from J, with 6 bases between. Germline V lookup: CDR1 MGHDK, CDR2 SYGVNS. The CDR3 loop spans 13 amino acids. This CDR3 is CASSESIDSPLHF. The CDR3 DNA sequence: TGTGCCAGCAGTGAATCGATCGATTCACCCCTCCACTTT.

The CDR3 sequence: CASSPFKTTYTDTQYF. The CDR3 nucleotides read TGTGCCAGCTCACCATTTAAAACTACTTACACAGATACGCAGTATTTT. The genes are TRBV18 and TRBJ2-3; D not certain. CDR3 length: 16 residues. The germline V gene has CDR1 KGHSH and CDR2 LQKENI. V lost 2 bases, J lost 2 bases, and 14 bases lay in between.

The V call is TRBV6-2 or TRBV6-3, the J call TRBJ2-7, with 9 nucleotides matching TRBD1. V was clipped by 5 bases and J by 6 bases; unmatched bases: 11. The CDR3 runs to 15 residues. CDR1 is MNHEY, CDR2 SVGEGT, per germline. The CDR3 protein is CASSNRWTGESEQYF. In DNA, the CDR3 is TGTGCCAGCAGTAACCGGTGGACAGGGGAGTCCGAGCAGTACTTC.

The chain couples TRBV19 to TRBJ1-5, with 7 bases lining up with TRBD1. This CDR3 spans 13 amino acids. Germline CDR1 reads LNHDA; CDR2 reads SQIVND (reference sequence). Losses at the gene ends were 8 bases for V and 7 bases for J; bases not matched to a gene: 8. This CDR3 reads CASRGQTGQPQHF. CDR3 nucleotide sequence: TGTGCCAGTCGGGGACAGACTGGACAGCCCCAGCATTTT. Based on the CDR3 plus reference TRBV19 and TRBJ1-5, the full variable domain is DGGITQSPKYLFRKEGQNVTLSCEQNLNHDAMYWYRQDPGQGLRLIYYSQIVNDFQKGDIAEGYSVSREKKESFPLTVTSAQKNPTAFYLCASRGQTGQPQHFGDGTRLSIL.